The entry that follows covers one T cell receptor (beta chain) sequence. The repertoire was sequenced with immunoSEQ multiplex PCR; TCRdb's copy has only in-frame clones and lacks some. The sample lists approximately 67,000 clones; roughly nine tenths were seen once. CDR1 SGHNT and CDR2 YENEEA come from the germline V gene. The CDR3 is 15 residues long. The J segment lost 7 bases and the V segment lost 6 bases, leaving 11 bases of the junction unmatched. The data stem from a study of T cell responses to AZD1222 COVID-19 vaccine. This TCR was sampled from an adult who received the AZD1222 COVID-19 vaccine. This specimen was peripheral blood, taken 28 days after the second AZD1222 dose. The genes are TRBV11-3 and TRBJ2-3; 9 bases are shared with TRBD1. The CDR3 loop reads CASSYRDRDPYTQYF. CDR3 DNA: TGTGCCAGCAGTTACCGGGACAGGGACCCATATACGCAGTATTTT.